One and the same sample provided the 10 T cell receptor beta chains below, sequenced in a study of T cells in Graves' hyperthyroidism and ophthalmopathy. RNA transcripts served as the template for amplifying TCR beta CDR3 regions. The HTBI primer set served for first-round RT-PCR of the TCR CDR3. TCRdb analysed the multiplex PCR reads with MiXCR anew, one entry per CDR3 protein. The data show fewer than 650,000 distinct CDR3 sequences, with around 43% seen just once and around 44% held by the top ten. What was sequenced was peripheral blood or thyroid tissue (not recorded which). These receptors were taken from an adult woman with Graves' disease, either hyperthyroidism or ophthalmopathy (not recorded which).

This clonotype was picked up many times. The chain recombines TRBV15 with TRBJ1-4; TRBD1 matches 7 bases. Germline V CDR1 and CDR2: LNHNV, YYDKDF (reference sequence). This CDR3 spans 16 amino acids. After removal of 5 bases from V and 8 bases from J, the junction contained 14 bases not matched to a gene. DNA for the CDR3: TGTGCCACCAGCCCCCGCAGGGGGGAGGGCGAGGAAAAACTGTTTTTT. This sequence encodes CATSPRRGEGEEKLFF.

This chain links TRBV12-3 or TRBV12-4 with TRBJ2-7; possibly TRBD2 for D (5 bases). The CDR3 is 14 amino acids. With 5 bases removed from V and 5 bases from J, the gap between germline ends came to 16 bases. The CDR3 DNA is TGTGCCAGCAGTGGAAGTGGGAGAGGTGACGAGCAGTACTTC. This translates into CASSGSGRGDEQYF.

As for this clonotype: A read error is possible here, since a much larger clone lies one base away. The J gene is TRBJ2-7, the V gene TRBV2, with 12 bases matching TRBD2. CDR3 size: 14 residues. J lost 2 bases, V lost 7 bases, and 3 bases had no gene match. Per the germline V gene, CDR1 is SNHLY and CDR2 is FYNNEI. The CDR3 sequence is CASNRLAGAYEQYF. The DNA for the CDR3 is TGTGCCAGCAACCGACTAGCGGGAGCCTACGAGCAGTACTTC. The full variable domain, in which reference TRBV2 and TRBJ2-7 provide the parts outside the CDR3, is EPEVTQTPSHQVTQMGQEVILRCVPISNHLYFYWYRQILGQKVEFLVSFYNNEISEKSEIFDDQFSVERPDGSNFTLKIRSTKLEDSAMYFCASNRLAGAYEQYFGPGTRLTVT.

About this clonotype itself: The CDR3 ends on some other residue instead of the conserved phenylalanine or tryptophan, so this is likely a read error. The chain links TRBV5-4 to TRBJ1-1; no clear D gene. The CDR3 is made up of 14 amino acids. Deletions cut 2 bases from V and 6 bases from J, with 14 bases between. CDR1 and CDR2 from the germline V gene are SGHNT and YYREEE (reference sequence). CDR3 nucleotide sequence: TGTGCCAGCAGCTTAACGAGTAGATGGGCTGAAGCTTTCTCT. Translated: CASSLTSRWAEAFS.

This clonotype was picked up many times. The chain recombines TRBV4-2 with TRBJ2-5, with 10 bases fitting TRBD2. This CDR3 is built from 18 residues. With V trimmed by 1 base and J by 5 bases, 13 bases remained unmatched. Germline CDR1 reads LGHNA; CDR2 reads YNFKEQ. CDR3 sequence (DNA): TGTGCCAGCAGCCAAGGGACTAGCGGTGGGGCGTGGGGGGAGACCCAGTACTTC. This codes for CASSQGTSGGAWGETQYF.

The V gene is TRBV10-3, the J gene TRBJ2-5; D is ambiguous. The CDR3 length is 14 residues. The germline V and J ends were trimmed by 7 bases and 5 bases, with 17 bases remaining between them. Germline lookup yields CDR1 ENHRY and CDR2 SYGVKD. The CDR3 loop is CAIKVSDARETQYF. The CDR3 DNA reads TGTGCCATCAAAGTTTCGGACGCCCGGGAGACCCAGTACTTC.

The chain couples TRBV7-2 to TRBJ1-1, with no clear D. The CDR3 extends over 14 amino acids. CDR1 SGHTA and CDR2 FQGNSA come from the germline V gene. V was trimmed by 2 bases and J by 2 bases, leaving 9 bases between them. CDR3 in DNA: TGTGCCAGCAGCTTATGGGGATATAACACTGAAGCTTTCTTT. Translation gives CASSLWGYNTEAFF.

This clonotype was counted a few times. This chain uses TRBV29-1 with TRBJ1-1; tentative D call: TRBD1 (5 bases). This CDR3 is 14 amino acids long. The V end was cut by 7 bases, the J end by 0 bases, with 15 bases between. The germline gives CDR1 SQVTM, CDR2 ANQGSEA. CDR3 nucleotides: TGCAGCGCCGGCCAAGGGGTCATGAACACTGAAGCTTTCTTT. This codes for CSAGQGVMNTEAFF.

This clonotype was recorded at least ten times. The chain is built from TRBV7-2 and TRBJ2-7; D assignment may be TRBD1 or TRBD2 (5 bases each). The ends were cut back, 1 base at V and 3 bases at J, with 13 bases in the middle. The germline V gene has CDR1 SGHTA and CDR2 FQGNSA. This CDR3 is built from 15 residues. CDR3 in DNA: TGTGCCAGCAGCTTAGGTCCAGGGACGAGCTACGAGCAGTACTTC. This codes for CASSLGPGTSYEQYF.

This clonotype occurred many times. This rearrangement joins TRBV12-3 or TRBV12-4 to TRBJ1-5; D is perhaps TRBD1 (5 bases). This CDR3 spans 15 amino acids. Deletions cut 1 base from V and 5 bases from J, with 12 bases between. This CDR3 is CASSLDGQGHQPQHF. The CDR3 nucleotides read TGTGCCAGCAGTTTAGATGGGCAGGGCCATCAGCCCCAGCATTTT.